This passage covers 27 T cell receptor beta chains from one sample sequenced in a study of T cell repertoires in cytomegalovirus infection. One entry per CDR3 protein, called by TCRdb with MiXCR from the reads. The repertoire holds a few hundred thousand distinct CDR3 sequences, about 32% seen once, with about 13% in the top ten. No cognate antigen is known for these TCRs. This sample comprised cultured PBMCs, obtained from culture after CMV antigen stimulation. These TCRs come from a human donor in good health (CMV status not recorded). Some clones in this sample may be carry-over from other donors' samples.

This clonotype has only a few counts. The chain has TRBV7-2 and TRBJ1-3; D gene uncertain. V shed 1 base and J shed 7 bases, with 8 bases lying between them. From germline, CDR1 is SGHTA and CDR2 FQGNSA. This CDR3 is 13 amino acids long. The CDR3 here is CASSLGPRNTIYF. CDR3 in DNA: TGTGCCAGCAGCTTAGGGCCGCGGAACACCATATATTTT. Complete variable domain (other parts from reference TRBV7-2 and TRBJ1-3): GAGVSQSPSNKVTEKGKDVELRCDPISGHTALYWYRQSLGQGLEFLIYFQGNSAPDKSGLPSDRFSAERTGGSVSTLTIQRTQQEDSAVYLCASSLGPRNTIYFGEGSWLTVV.

The chain carries TRBV4-3 and TRBJ2-1; a possible D gene is TRBD2 (6 bases). Looked up from germline, CDR1 is LGHNA and CDR2 is YSLEER. CDR3 length equals 16 residues. Trimming stripped 3 bases from V and 3 bases from J, with 15 bases between. This CDR3 is CASSQQAGTFYNEQFF. As DNA, the CDR3 is TGCGCCAGCAGCCAGCAAGCCGGGACTTTCTACAATGAGCAGTTCTTC.

This clonotype was observed a handful of times. The rearrangement uses TRBV12-3 or TRBV12-4 and TRBJ2-2, with D unclear. Trimming took off 2 bases at V and 7 bases at J, with 2 bases between the two ends. The CDR3 has 11 residues. CDR3 DNA: TGTGCCAGCAGTTTAAACGGGGAGCTGTTTTTT. Its translation: CASSLNGELFF.

The chain couples TRBV20-1 to TRBJ2-5, with a weak D call TRBD2 (6 bases). Germline V gene sequence: CDR1 DFQATT, CDR2 SNEGSKA (reference sequence). The CDR3 covers 14 residues. V gave up 5 bases and J gave up 5 bases, with 18 bases separating them. The chain's CDR3 is CSAGSGLGVETQYF. The DNA of the CDR3 is TGCAGTGCTGGGAGCGGGCTTGGGGTGGAGACCCAGTACTTC.

V and J are TRBV6-6 and TRBJ2-7; TRBD1 or TRBD2 may be the D gene (5 bases each). This CDR3 region has 16 residues. V lost 3 bases and J lost 5, with 20 bases in between. The germline V gene encodes CDR1 MNHNY and CDR2 SVGAGI (reference sequence). The CDR3 sequence: CASSYQGGDYPNEQYF. CDR3 coding DNA: TGTGCCAGCAGTTATCAGGGTGGAGACTATCCCAACGAGCAGTACTTC.

This rearrangement joins TRBV7-9 to TRBJ2-5, with D possibly matching TRBD1 (5 bases). The CDR3 consists of 14 residues. Trimming removed 2 bases at V and 8 bases at J, with 15 bases between. Germline V gene lookup returns CDR1 SEHNR and CDR2 FQNEAQ (reference sequence). Here the CDR3 reads CASSLILSTGTQYF. The CDR3 nucleotides are TGTGCCAGCAGCTTAATTTTGTCAACAGGAACCCAGTACTTC.

This clonotype was seen only a few times. The V gene is TRBV11-3, the J gene TRBJ1-1; no firm D call. The CDR3 is made up of 12 amino acids. Trimming removed 5 bases at V and 5 bases at J, with 9 bases between. Germline loops: CDR1 SGHNT, CDR2 YENEEA. As DNA, the CDR3 is TGTGCCAGCAGCCAAGTCGGGACTGAAGCTTTCTTT. This gives the protein CASSQVGTEAFF.

V usage is TRBV7-2 and J usage is TRBJ2-3; possible D gene TRBD2, 5 bases. This CDR3 has 13 amino acids. Germline V CDR1 and CDR2: SGHTA, FQGNSA. V gave up 3 bases and J gave up 6 bases, with 10 bases separating them. CDR3 DNA: TGTGCCAGCAGCTTCCGGGGTGCGGATACGCAGTATTTT. This translates into CASSFRGADTQYF.

The chain links TRBV19 to TRBJ2-1; TRBD1 matches at 8 bases. V trimming: 3 bases; J trimming: 5 bases; junction bases outside the gene matches: 12. There are 17 residues in the CDR3. Germline V gives CDR1 LNHDA, CDR2 SQIVND (reference sequence). The CDR3 DNA reads as TGTGCCAGTAGTATCACAGGGGGAGTCCCTTTTAACAATGAGCAGTTCTTC. Translated, it gives CASSITGGVPFNNEQFF.

The sample holds a few counts of this clonotype. The chain uses TRBV4-3 and TRBJ2-1, with D possibly being TRBD1 (6 bases). This CDR3 spans 17 amino acids. The V gene lost 1 base and the J gene lost 5 bases, with 18 bases spanning the gap. Germline assignment: CDR1 LGHNA and CDR2 YSLEER. CDR3 in amino acids: CASSQARGGWGHNEQFF. As DNA, the CDR3 is TGCGCCAGCAGCCAAGCTCGAGGCGGATGGGGGCACAATGAGCAGTTCTTC.

This clonotype showed up just a few times. The V call is TRBV7-2, the J call TRBJ1-1; D is unclear. From germline, CDR1 is SGHTA and CDR2 FQGNSA. V lost 5 bases to trimming and J lost 1 base, with 11 bases between them. This CDR3 has 14 residues. The DNA of the CDR3 is TGTGCCAGCAGCCCGATGACACAGAACACTGAAGCTTTCTTT. The encoded protein is CASSPMTQNTEAFF. Looking up the rest from reference TRBV7-2 and TRBJ1-1 gives the full variable domain: GAGVSQSPSNKVTEKGKDVELRCDPISGHTALYWYRQSLGQGLEFLIYFQGNSAPDKSGLPSDRFSAERTGGSVSTLTIQRTQQEDSAVYLCASSPMTQNTEAFFGQGTRLTVV.

This chain connects TRBV19 to TRBJ2-1; D is undetermined. The germline gives CDR1 LNHDA, CDR2 SQIVND (reference sequence). V lost 6 bases, J lost 12 bases, and 18 bases lay in between. This CDR3 spans 13 amino acids. The CDR3 reads CASRSVASTRQFF. The CDR3 coding sequence is TGTGCCAGTAGATCAGTAGCCAGCACGCGGCAGTTCTTC.

V and J are TRBV7-2 and TRBJ1-5; 8 bases align to TRBD1. CDR1 SGHTA and CDR2 FQGNSA come from the germline V gene. V shed 5 bases, J shed 1 base, and the junction held 13 bases outside the gene matches. This CDR3 spans 18 amino acids. CDR3: CASSRPGTGVRSNQPQHF. Written as DNA, the CDR3 is TGTGCCAGCAGCCGTCCCGGGACAGGAGTTCGGAGCAATCAGCCCCAGCATTTT.

The chain uses TRBV19 and TRBJ1-1; no reliable D call. V lost 5 bases, J lost 4 bases, and 20 bases lay in between. The length of the CDR3 is 16 residues. Germline V gives CDR1 LNHDA, CDR2 SQIVND (reference sequence). This chain's CDR3 is CASSPLPDPRGTEAFF. The CDR3 coding sequence is TGTGCCAGTAGTCCCCTCCCGGATCCCCGGGGCACTGAAGCTTTCTTT.

The chain uses TRBV3-1 and TRBJ2-7; D ambiguous. The CDR3 is 12 residues long. Trimming took 1 base from V and 6 from J, leaving 7 bases between them. Germline assignment: CDR1 LGHDT and CDR2 YNNKEL (reference sequence). CDR3 residues: CASSQVEREQYF. DNA of the CDR3: TGTGCCAGCAGCCAAGTAGAGCGCGAGCAGTACTTC.

The table lists this clonotype with a few counts. J is TRBJ2-5 and V is TRBV7-9, with 9 bases aligning to TRBD2. J was trimmed by 9 bases and V by 5 bases; bases with no gene match: 4. This CDR3 contains 12 residues. Looked up from germline, CDR1 is SEHNR and CDR2 is FQNEAQ (reference sequence). The CDR3 loop reads CASSDGGRAQYF. The CDR3 nucleotides read TGTGCCAGCAGCGATGGCGGGAGGGCCCAGTACTTC. Drawing the rest from reference TRBV7-9 and TRBJ2-5, the complete variable domain is DTGVSQNPRHKITKRGQNVTFRCDPISEHNRLYWYRQTLGQGPEFLTYFQNEAQLEKSRLLSDRFSAERPKGSFSTLEIQRTEQGDSAMYLCASSDGGRAQYFGPGTRLLVL.

The V call is TRBV6-6, the J call TRBJ2-5; D may match TRBD1 or TRBD2 (6 bases each). Germline V gives CDR1 MNHNY, CDR2 SVGAGI (reference sequence). The V end lost 2 bases, the J end lost 1 base, and 11 bases lay between the germline ends. This CDR3 comprises 15 residues. CDR3 protein: CASSYGGLTQETQYF. The CDR3 region has the DNA TGTGCCAGCAGTTACGGGGGGCTTACCCAAGAGACCCAGTACTTC.

This clonotype was counted a few times. The J gene is TRBJ2-2, the V gene TRBV18; D possibly matches TRBD1 or TRBD2 (6 bases each). There are 16 residues in the CDR3. Trimming shortened V by 3 bases and J by 5 bases, and 16 bases separated the two germline ends. The germline V gene encodes CDR1 KGHSH and CDR2 LQKENI. The CDR3 is CASSPLAGGETGELFF. DNA of the CDR3: TGTGCCAGCTCACCGTTGGCCGGGGGCGAGACCGGGGAGCTGTTTTTT. Complete variable domain (other parts from reference TRBV18 and TRBJ2-2): NAGVMQNPRHLVRRRGQEARLRCSPMKGHSHVYWYRQLPEEGLKFMVYLQKENIIDESGMPKERFSAEFPKEGPSILRIQQVVRGDSAAYFCASSPLAGGETGELFFGEGSRLTVL.

V is TRBV2 and J is TRBJ2-3; possibly TRBD1 or TRBD2 for D (6 bases each). The germline V and J ends were trimmed by 11 bases and 6 bases, with 12 bases remaining between them. The CDR3 sequence is 11 residues long. In germline, CDR1 is SNHLY, CDR2 FYNNEI. This chain's CDR3 is CASGGIDTQYF. DNA for the CDR3: TGTGCCTCCGGGGGCATCGATACGCAGTATTTT.

This clonotype appeared a few times. The J gene is TRBJ2-1, the V gene TRBV10-1; D remains unclear. The germline V and J ends were trimmed by 0 bases and 7 bases, with 13 bases remaining between them. The CDR3 covers 15 residues. Germline CDR1 reads WNHNN; CDR2 reads SYGVQD (reference sequence). This CDR3 reads CASSESVPVGNEQFF. DNA of the CDR3: TGCGCCAGCAGTGAGTCGGTACCGGTGGGAAATGAGCAGTTCTTC.

The chain has TRBV7-2 and TRBJ2-4, with TRBD2 identical over 7 bases. From germline, CDR1 is SGHTA and CDR2 FQGNSA. V shed 5 bases, J shed 6 bases, and the junction held 4 bases outside the gene matches. The CDR3 is 13 residues long. CDR3: CASSPGGTNIQYF. CDR3 DNA sequence: TGTGCCAGCAGCCCCGGGGGGACAAACATTCAGTACTTC. The whole variable domain, filled in from reference TRBV7-2 and TRBJ2-4, reads GAGVSQSPSNKVTEKGKDVELRCDPISGHTALYWYRQSLGQGLEFLIYFQGNSAPDKSGLPSDRFSAERTGGSVSTLTIQRTQQEDSAVYLCASSPGGTNIQYFGAGTRLSVL.

This clonotype was counted only a few times. The V call is TRBV7-3, the J call TRBJ2-1, with TRBD2 matching 10 bases. V dropped 5 bases and J dropped 7; count of bases not matched to a gene: 14. The CDR3 spans 17 residues. Germline V gene data show CDR1 as SGHTA and CDR2 as FQGTGA. The CDR3 is CASSASQLAGLGNEQFF. The DNA for the CDR3 is TGTGCCAGCAGCGCGTCACAACTAGCGGGATTAGGGAATGAGCAGTTCTTC.

The V gene is TRBV20-1, the J gene TRBJ1-2, with D unresolved. Trimming stripped 1 base from V and 1 base from J, with 22 bases between. The CDR3 is 18 amino acids. The germline V gene encodes CDR1 DFQATT and CDR2 SNEGSKA (reference sequence). CDR3 DNA sequence: TGCAGTGCTAGAGGAGATTTGGCCTCGGGGTCAATTAACTATGGCTACACCTTC. Translation gives CSARGDLASGSINYGYTF.

V usage is TRBV6-2 or TRBV6-3 and J usage is TRBJ2-7, with D possibly being TRBD1 (5 bases). The CDR3 spans 13 residues. Trimming left V 8 bases short and J 5 bases short, with 16 bases between. Germline assignment: CDR1 MNHEY and CDR2 SVGEGT. CDR3 region: CASSGRPSHEQYF. CDR3 nucleotide sequence: TGTGCCAGCTCAGGGCGACCGTCCCACGAGCAGTACTTC.

This clonotype was seen only a few times. The chain employs TRBV6-1 and TRBJ1-1; possibly TRBD1 for D (6 bases). CDR1 and CDR2 (germline): MNHNS, SASEGT. V dropped 7 bases and J dropped 9 bases, with 12 bases sitting between them. CDR3 size: 11 residues. The CDR3 region is CASTGGTKAFF. CDR3 nucleotides: TGTGCCAGCACTGGTGGGACAAAAGCTTTCTTT.

Only a few counts were recorded for this clonotype. The gene calls are TRBV28 and TRBJ2-7; D possibly corresponds to TRBD2 (6 bases). With 4 bases removed from V and 4 bases from J, the gap between germline ends came to 17 bases. The CDR3 totals 15 residues. Looked up from germline, CDR1 is MDHEN and CDR2 is SYDVKM. CDR3 protein: CASSYSGVPLYEQYF. As DNA, the CDR3 is TGTGCCAGCAGTTACTCGGGAGTGCCATTATACGAGCAGTACTTC.

This clonotype was counted only a few times. V gene TRBV7-9 combines with J gene TRBJ2-7; 9 positions match TRBD1. The CDR3 is made up of 16 amino acids. The germline V gene encodes CDR1 SEHNR and CDR2 FQNEAQ (reference sequence). V lost 2 bases and J lost 7; bases outside the gene matches: 12. CDR3 coding DNA: TGTGCCAGCAGCTTATACGTGGACAGGGGTTTGGAGGAGCAGTACTTC. Its translation: CASSLYVDRGLEEQYF. Supplemented by reference TRBV7-9 and TRBJ2-7, the full variable domain reads DTGVSQNPRHKITKRGQNVTFRCDPISEHNRLYWYRQTLGQGPEFLTYFQNEAQLEKSRLLSDRFSAERPKGSFSTLEIQRTEQGDSAMYLCASSLYVDRGLEEQYFGPGTRLTVT.